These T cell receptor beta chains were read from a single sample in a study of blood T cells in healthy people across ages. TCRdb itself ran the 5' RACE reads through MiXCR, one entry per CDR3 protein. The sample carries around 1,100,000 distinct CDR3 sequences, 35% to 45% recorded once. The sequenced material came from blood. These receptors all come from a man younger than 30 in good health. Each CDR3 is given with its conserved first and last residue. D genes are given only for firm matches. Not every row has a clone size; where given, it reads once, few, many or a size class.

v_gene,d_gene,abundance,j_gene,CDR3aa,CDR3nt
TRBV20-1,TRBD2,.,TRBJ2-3,CSARGSGLAGTTTDTQYF,TGCAGTGCTAGAGGCTCGGGACTAGCGGGGACTACCACAGATACGCAGTATTTT
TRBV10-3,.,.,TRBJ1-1,CAISDLRGSTEAFF,TGTGCCATCAGCGACCTGAGGGGTTCCACTGAAGCTTTCTTT
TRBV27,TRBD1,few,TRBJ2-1,CATNRGNEQFF,TGTGCCACCAACAGGGGCAATGAGCAGTTCTTC
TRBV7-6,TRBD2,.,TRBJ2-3,CASGFSGGASTDTQYF,TGTGCCAGCGGCTTTAGCGGGGGGGCTAGCACAGATACGCAGTATTTT
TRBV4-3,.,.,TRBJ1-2,CASSQDAGGGGYTF,TGCGCCAGCAGCCAAGACGCAGGAGGGGGTGGCTACACCTTC
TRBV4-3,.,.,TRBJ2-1,CASSQDLLTYNEQFF,TGCGCCAGCAGCCAAGATCTGCTCACCTACAATGAGCAGTTCTTC
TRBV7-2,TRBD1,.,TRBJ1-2,CVSSPGTDNYGYTF,TGTGTCAGCAGCCCCGGGACAGACAACTATGGCTATACCTTC
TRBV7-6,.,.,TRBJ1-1,CASSSADSEAFF,TGTGCCAGCAGCTCCGCCGACAGCGAAGCTTTCTTT
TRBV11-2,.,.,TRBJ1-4,CASSLDSVGMTNEKLFF,TGTGCCAGCAGCTTAGATTCTGTGGGAATGACTAATGAAAAACTGTTTTTT
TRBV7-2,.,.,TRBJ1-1,CACNEGGPTEAFF,TGTGCCTGCAACGAGGGAGGGCCCACTGAAGCTTTCTTT
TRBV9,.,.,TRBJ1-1,CASSVGPATNTEAFF,TGTGCCAGCAGCGTAGGACCGGCCACCAACACTGAAGCTTTCTTT
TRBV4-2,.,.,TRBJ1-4,CASSQDWRDGLFF,TGTGCCAGCAGCCAAGATTGGAGAGATGGACTGTTTTTT
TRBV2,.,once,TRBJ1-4,CASSSRTDYSATNEKLFF,TGTGCCAGCAGTTCCCGCACCGACTACAGTGCAACTAATGAAAAACTGTTTTTT
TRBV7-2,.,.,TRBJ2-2,CASSLAASDTGELFF,TGTGCCAGCAGCTTAGCCGCTTCTGACACCGGGGAGCTGTTTTTT
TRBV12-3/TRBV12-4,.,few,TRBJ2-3,CASSLDTTETQYF,TGTGCCAGCAGCCTCGATACGACGGAGACGCAGTATTTT
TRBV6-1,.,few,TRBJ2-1,CASSPRTGAGDEQFF,TGTGCCAGCAGTCCACGGACAGGTGCGGGGGATGAGCAGTTCTTC
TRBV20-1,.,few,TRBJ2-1,CSANLGRFF,TGCAGTGCTAATCTGGGTCGGTTCTTC
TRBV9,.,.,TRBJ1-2,CASSVDEVANYGYTF,TGTGCCAGCAGCGTAGACGAAGTAGCTAACTATGGCTACACCTTC
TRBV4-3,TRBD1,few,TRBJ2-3,CASSQEGGTTQYF,TGCGCCAGCAGCCAAGAAGGGGGCACGACGCAGTATTTT
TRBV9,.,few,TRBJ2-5,CASSVGLTFGTQYF,TGTGCCAGCAGCGTTGGTTTAACTTTTGGGACCCAGTACTTC
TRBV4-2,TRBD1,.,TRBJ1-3,CASSQGQGLGDTIYF,TGTGCCAGCAGCCAAGGACAGGGCTTAGGGGACACCATATATTTT